This note documents a single TCR beta chain sequence. Its antigen is not known. J gave up 2 bases and V 4 bases, and 6 bases lay outside the gene matches. The length of the CDR3 is 16 residues. Germline V lookup: CDR1 SGDLS, CDR2 YYNGEE. The PCR was carried out with 60 Vbeta primers and 13 Jbeta primers. Clones were sequenced by immunoSEQ multiplex PCR, and TCRdb holds only the in-frame ones, with some missing. The table has 55,000 to 85,000 clones, over 60% seen once. The source of the sample is a study of cytomegalovirus exposure and HLA in healthy donors. Overall study findings and caveats: Only CMV serostatus was available as immune exposure information.

The chain carries TRBV9 and TRBJ2-3; 11 nucleotides line up with TRBD1. This sequence was found in a woman aged 50 to 60 in good health and CMV-seronegative. The source material was PBMCs. The CDR3 DNA reads TGTGCCAGCAGCAAGGGACAGGGGGTTGCCACAGATACGCAGTATTTT. Translation gives CASSKGQGVATDTQYF.